The 30 T cell receptor beta chains given below trace back to one sample, sequenced in a study of CD8 T cells in ankylosing spondylitis. Study outcomes and limitations: Ankylosing spondylitis blood appeared to be characterized by a TCR beta motif of 8 or 9 highly homologous variants.

TCRdb re-called the 5' RACE reads through MiXCR, storing one row per CDR3 protein. The data hold hundreds of thousands of distinct CDR3 sequences, with about 13% observed a single time. Antigen specificity for these receptors is unknown. Sequenced material: blood, either unsorted or a sorted T cell fraction (not recorded which). These receptors were taken from a male donor with ankylosing spondylitis.

This clonotype has at least ten counts. V is TRBV5-1 and J is TRBJ2-2; D gene unclear. V was pared by 4 bases and J by 8 bases, with 12 bases between. There are 13 residues in the CDR3. Germline V gene sequence: CDR1 SGHRS, CDR2 YFSETQ. This CDR3 reads CASSMTSEGELFF. The CDR3 DNA reads TGCGCCAGCAGCATGACTTCTGAGGGGGAGCTGTTTTTT.

This clonotype was observed many times. J is TRBJ2-2 and V is TRBV25-1; tentatively, D is TRBD2 (6 bases). V lost 5 bases to trimming and J lost 3 bases, with 7 bases between them. Germline V gene sequence: CDR1 MGHDK, CDR2 SYGVNS. The CDR3 loop spans 13 amino acids. CDR3: CASSSGDTGELFF. The DNA for the CDR3 is TGTGCCAGCAGTTCGGGGGACACCGGGGAGCTGTTTTTT.

This clonotype was found many times. The chain joins TRBV12-3 or TRBV12-4 to TRBJ2-3; TRBD2 aligns across 14 bases. Unmatched junction bases numbered 4, after V lost 5 bases and J lost 6 bases. The CDR3 has 15 residues. CDR3 nucleotide sequence: TGTGCCAGCAGTCAGACTAGCGGGAGGGCCGATACGCAGTATTTT. Residues: CASSQTSGRADTQYF.

This clonotype was seen a handful of times. This sequence joins TRBV18 and TRBJ2-7; 10 positions match TRBD2. Trimming took 6 bases from V and 2 from J; bases not matched to a gene: 7. Germline V CDR1 and CDR2: KGHSH, LQKENI. CDR3 length: 15 amino acids. The CDR3 DNA reads TGTGCCAGCTCGCAGACTAGCGGGCGAACCTACGAGCAGTACGTC. It is translated as CASSQTSGRTYEQYV.

This clonotype was counted between two and nine times. CDR3 DNA sequence: TGTGCCAGTAGTATAGACATCGTGGGACCCCTTGAGTATTTT. Amino acid sequence: CASSIDIVGPLEYF. The chain is built from TRBV19 and TRBJ2-3; either TRBD1 or TRBD2 may fit D (5 bases each). Trimming took 0 bases from V and 13 from J, leaving 17 bases between them. Per the germline V gene, CDR1 is LNHDA and CDR2 is SQIVND (reference sequence). The CDR3 has 14 amino acids.

V is TRBV6-5 and J is TRBJ2-4, with 9 bases lining up with TRBD2. The J segment lost 8 bases and the V segment lost 2 bases, leaving 13 bases of the junction unmatched. From germline, CDR1 is MNHEY and CDR2 SVGAGI. There are 17 residues in the CDR3. CDR3 nucleotide sequence: TGTGCCAGCAGTTACGCCCCAGCGGGAGGAGTACGACACATTCAGTACTTC. This translates into CASSYAPAGGVRHIQYF.

The gene calls are TRBV6-2 or TRBV6-3 and TRBJ1-3; TRBD1 might be the D (5 bases). The CDR3 sequence is 14 residues long. Trimming stripped 7 bases from V and 0 bases from J, with 10 bases between. The germline V gene encodes CDR1 MNHEY and CDR2 SVGEGT. This CDR3 reads CASTRGTSGNTIYF. The CDR3, as DNA: TGTGCCAGCACGCGCGGGACCTCTGGAAACACCATATATTTT.

This clonotype was seen many times. CDR3 sequence (DNA): TGTGCCAGCAGCCAGAGGGACAGTGGGCGTACCGGGGAGCTGTTTTTT. Translated: CASSQRDSGRTGELFF. The chain has TRBV4-2 and TRBJ2-2, with 7 bases identical to TRBD1. This CDR3 has 16 amino acids. In germline, CDR1 is LGHNA, CDR2 YNFKEQ. V lost 3 bases and J lost 5; bases outside the gene matches: 9.

This clonotype was found a few times. The CDR3 DNA is TGTGCCAGCAGCCAAGGGTACAGGACGATTTATACTTTCTTT. This gives the protein CASSQGYRTIYTFF. J is TRBJ1-1 and V is TRBV3-1; maybe TRBD1 (5 bases). The V gene lost 1 base and the J gene lost 12 bases, with 18 bases spanning the gap. Germline CDR1 is LGHDT and CDR2 is YNNKEL (reference sequence). The CDR3 extends over 14 amino acids. Full variable domain (missing parts from reference TRBV3-1 and TRBJ1-1): DTAVSQTPKYLVTQMGNDKSIKCEQNLGHDTMYWYKQDSKKFLKIMFSYNNKELIINETVPNRFSPKSPDKAHLNLHINSLELGDSAVYFCASSQGYRTIYTFFGQGTRLTVV.

This clonotype turned up a few times. This chain uses TRBV6-5 with TRBJ1-2, with unresolved D. Germline V gene data show CDR1 as MNHEY and CDR2 as SVGAGI. Trimming left V 5 bases short and J 7 bases short, with 20 bases between. The CDR3 loop spans 15 amino acids. Here the CDR3 reads CASSHQLGGMSGYTF. In DNA form, the CDR3 reads TGTGCCAGCAGTCACCAATTGGGAGGGATGAGTGGCTACACCTTC.

In its sample, this clonotype was seen a few times. V is TRBV7-9 and J is TRBJ1-4, with no clear D. The CDR3 covers 14 residues. V lost 5 bases to trimming and J lost 0 bases, with 7 bases between them. The germline V gene encodes CDR1 SEHNR and CDR2 FQNEAQ (reference sequence). The CDR3 DNA reads TGTGCCAGCAGCCATGATGCAACTAATGAAAAACTGTTTTTT. It yields the protein CASSHDATNEKLFF.

The chain is built from TRBV13 and TRBJ1-1; D is uncertain. V lost 0 bases and J lost 4, with 9 bases in between. The germline gives CDR1 PRHDT, CDR2 FYEKMQ (reference sequence). CDR3 length equals 14 residues. The CDR3 DNA reads TGTGCCAGCAGCTTAGGGCAGATTGGCACTGAAGCTTTCTTT. Translation: CASSLGQIGTEAFF.

The V gene is TRBV20-1, the J gene TRBJ2-1; the match to TRBD2 covers 8 bases. V was pared by 5 bases and J by 7 bases, with 4 bases of the junction left unmatched. The germline gives CDR1 DFQATT, CDR2 SNEGSKA (reference sequence). This CDR3 has 12 residues. CDR3 loop: CSAVPSGNEQFF. CDR3 DNA: TGCAGTGCTGTACCTAGCGGGAATGAGCAGTTCTTC.

This rearrangement joins TRBV30 to TRBJ2-1; 10 nucleotides align to TRBD2. The V gene's germline CDR1 is GTSNPN and CDR2 SVGIG (reference sequence). This CDR3 comprises 15 residues. The trim removed 5 bases at V and 8 bases at J, leaving 12 bases unmatched. CDR3 DNA: TGTGCCTGGGATGCTGGACTAGCGGAAGGAGATGAGCAGTTCTTC. Protein: CAWDAGLAEGDEQFF.

The rearrangement uses TRBV14 and TRBJ2-2, with 8 positions matching TRBD1. V lost 0 bases, J lost 5 bases, and 8 bases stayed unmatched. Germline CDR1 and CDR2: SGHDN and FVKESK. The CDR3 is 17 amino acids. The CDR3 nucleotides are TGTGCCAGCAGCCAAGATGTACAGGGGGATTTGACCGGGGAGCTGTTTTTT. Residues: CASSQDVQGDLTGELFF.

The chain links TRBV7-2 to TRBJ2-7, with D uncertain. Per the germline V gene, CDR1 is SGHTA and CDR2 is FQGNSA. The CDR3 runs to 13 residues. With 1 base removed from V and 3 bases from J, the gap between germline ends came to 7 bases. As DNA, the CDR3 is TGTGCCAGCAGCTTAGATCCGAACTACGAGCAGTACTTC. As protein: CASSLDPNYEQYF. Complete variable domain (other parts from reference TRBV7-2 and TRBJ2-7): GAGVSQSPSNKVTEKGKDVELRCDPISGHTALYWYRQSLGQGLEFLIYFQGNSAPDKSGLPSDRFSAERTGGSVSTLTIQRTQQEDSAVYLCASSLDPNYEQYFGPGTRLTVT.

In its sample, this clonotype was seen many times. This chain uses TRBV18 with TRBJ2-1; TRBD2 matches at 10 bases. J lost 6 bases, V lost 6 bases, and 5 bases had no gene match. The CDR3 is 14 amino acids. The germline gives CDR1 KGHSH, CDR2 LQKENI. The CDR3 DNA reads as TGTGCCAGCTCCCCGGGACTAGCGACCAATGAGCAGTTCTTC. It yields the protein CASSPGLATNEQFF.

V gene TRBV18 combines with J gene TRBJ2-7; the D is unclear. Germline CDR1 is KGHSH and CDR2 is LQKENI. V lost 5 bases and J 3 bases, leaving 11 bases between the germline ends. The CDR3 has 13 amino acids. The CDR3 loop reads CASSVFGGYEQYF. CDR3 DNA: TGTGCCAGCTCAGTTTTCGGTGGCTACGAGCAGTACTTC. The variable domain in full, with the rest retrieved from reference TRBV18 and TRBJ2-7, is NAGVMQNPRHLVRRRGQEARLRCSPMKGHSHVYWYRQLPEEGLKFMVYLQKENIIDESGMPKERFSAEFPKEGPSILRIQQVVRGDSAAYFCASSVFGGYEQYFGPGTRLTVT.

This clonotype came up many times. The rearrangement links TRBV10-3 to TRBJ2-3; 14 bases are shared with TRBD2. The V gene's germline CDR1 is ENHRY and CDR2 SYGVKD. V shed 6 bases and J 5 bases; nucleotides not matched to a gene: 10. The CDR3 has 17 residues. The CDR3 loop reads CAISPPGLAGVGDTQYF. The CDR3 DNA is TGTGCCATCAGCCCCCCGGGACTAGCGGGAGTCGGAGATACGCAGTATTTT.

This clonotype was counted only a few times. The chain carries TRBV20-1 and TRBJ2-1, with no clear D. V was shortened by 3 bases and J by 2 bases, with 8 bases between the two germline ends. Germline V gene data show CDR1 as DFQATT and CDR2 as SNEGSKA (reference sequence). The CDR3 loop spans 13 amino acids. CDR3 DNA sequence: TGCAGTGCTAGGCCTGACACCTACAATGAGCAGTTCTTC. Its translation is CSARPDTYNEQFF.

The chain recombines TRBV3-1 with TRBJ2-7, with 8 bases fitting TRBD1. V lost 2 bases, J lost 6 bases, and 3 bases stayed unmatched. Looked up from germline, CDR1 is LGHDT and CDR2 is YNNKEL (reference sequence). The CDR3 runs to 13 residues. The CDR3 sequence is CASSQQGAPEQYV. CDR3 sequence (DNA): TGTGCCAGCAGCCAACAGGGGGCCCCCGAGCAGTACGTC.

The gene calls are TRBV30 and TRBJ1-6; TRBD1 agrees at 8 bases. V was pared by 2 bases and J by 4 bases, with 7 bases of the junction left unmatched. Looked up from germline, CDR1 is GTSNPN and CDR2 is SVGIG (reference sequence). The CDR3 sequence is 16 residues long. The CDR3 loop is CAWSPDRGLYNSPLHF. In DNA, the CDR3 is TGTGCCTGGAGTCCCGACAGGGGATTATATAATTCACCCCTCCACTTT.

The CDR3 is CASSLDLGYEQYF. CDR3 coding DNA: TGTGCCAGCAGCTTAGATCTGGGATACGAGCAGTACTTC. The rearrangement links TRBV11-3 to TRBJ2-7; D remains ambiguous. Germline V gene lookup returns CDR1 SGHNT and CDR2 YENEEA. This CDR3 is 13 amino acids long. Trimming left V 0 bases short and J 4 bases short, with 7 bases between.

The J gene is TRBJ2-3, the V gene TRBV5-5; maybe TRBD1 (6 bases). This CDR3 contains 15 residues. CDR1 and CDR2 from the germline V gene are SGHKS and YYEKEE (reference sequence). Between the trimmed V and J ends, which lost 3 bases and 1 base, there was a span of 12 bases. CDR3 loop: CASSWGPGRTDTQYF. CDR3 DNA: TGTGCCAGCAGCTGGGGGCCCGGGCGCACAGATACGCAGTATTTT.

This clonotype has a handful of counts. The chain links TRBV7-2 to TRBJ2-7, with a weak D call TRBD1 (7 bases). The germline V and J ends were trimmed by 0 bases and 2 bases, with 11 bases remaining between them. The CDR3 runs 15 residues. The germline V gene has CDR1 SGHTA and CDR2 FQGNSA. The CDR3 is CASSLAAGGTYEQYV. In DNA, the CDR3 is TGTGCCAGCAGCTTAGCGGCAGGGGGGACCTACGAGCAGTACGTC.

The rearrangement links TRBV29-1 to TRBJ1-2; 8 positions agree with TRBD1. V lost 6 bases and J lost 8; bases outside the gene matches: 11. Germline V gene data show CDR1 as SQVTM and CDR2 as ANQGSEA. The CDR3 loop spans 13 amino acids. In DNA form, the CDR3 reads TGCAGCGTGGTCGCAACAGGGGGAATAGGCTACACCTTC. It yields the protein CSVVATGGIGYTF.

This clonotype was observed a handful of times. V gene TRBV5-4 combines with J gene TRBJ2-3, with 7 bases aligning to TRBD2. The V and J ends lost 6 bases and 3 bases, in that order; junction bases with no gene match: 10. The V gene's germline CDR1 is SGHNT and CDR2 YYREEE (reference sequence). The CDR3 runs 15 residues. The CDR3 sequence is CASTPRDYPTDTQYF. The CDR3 DNA follows: TGTGCCAGCACCCCGCGGGACTATCCTACAGATACGCAGTATTTT.

This clonotype was found a few times. The chain carries TRBV25-1 and TRBJ2-1; D is undetermined. The CDR3 is 11 residues long. Germline CDR1 is MGHDK and CDR2 is SYGVNS. The V end lost 4 bases, the J end lost 10 bases, and 8 bases lay between the germline ends. CDR3 nucleotide sequence: TGTGCCAGCAGTGTAGAGGCGGAGCAGTTCTTC. It is translated as CASSVEAEQFF.

The sample holds a few counts of this clonotype. This chain joins TRBV24-1 and TRBJ2-1; 12 bases align to TRBD2. V lost 4 bases to trimming and J lost 9 bases; unmatched junction nucleotides: 15. In germline, CDR1 is KGHDR, CDR2 SFDVKD. The CDR3 loop spans 18 amino acids. The CDR3 reads CATSDSSRLAGGPSEQFF. CDR3 in DNA: TGTGCCACCAGTGACTCTTCCCGCCTAGCGGGAGGGCCTAGTGAGCAGTTCTTC.

The chain uses TRBV27 and TRBJ2-3, with TRBD1 matching 10 bases. The V and J ends lost 4 bases and 10 bases, in that order; junction bases with no gene match: 5. CDR1 is MNHEY and CDR2 is SMNVEV in the germline V gene (reference sequence). There are 13 residues in the CDR3. Here the CDR3 DNA reads TGTGCCAGCAGTTACGACAGGGGGCTTGCGCAGTATTTT. Protein sequence: CASSYDRGLAQYF.